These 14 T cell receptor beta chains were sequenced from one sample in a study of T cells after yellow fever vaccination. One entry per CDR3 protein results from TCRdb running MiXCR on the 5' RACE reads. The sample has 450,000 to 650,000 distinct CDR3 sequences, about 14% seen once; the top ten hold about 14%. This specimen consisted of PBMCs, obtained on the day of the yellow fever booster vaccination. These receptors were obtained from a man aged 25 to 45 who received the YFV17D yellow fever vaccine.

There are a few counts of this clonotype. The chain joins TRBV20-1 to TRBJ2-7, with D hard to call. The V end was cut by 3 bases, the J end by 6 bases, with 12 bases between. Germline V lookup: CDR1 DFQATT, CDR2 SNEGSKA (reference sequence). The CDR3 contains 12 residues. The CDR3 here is CSARQISGEQYF. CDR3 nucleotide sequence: TGCAGTGCTAGGCAGATCTCGGGCGAGCAGTACTTC.

The CDR3 sequence is CASSREVQETQYF. The CDR3 DNA follows: TGTGCCAGCAGCCGGGAAGTTCAAGAGACCCAGTACTTC. V gene TRBV11-3 combines with J gene TRBJ2-5, with D perhaps matching TRBD2 (5 bases). Trimming shortened V by 5 bases and J by 2 bases, and 9 bases separated the two germline ends. Germline V lookup: CDR1 SGHNT, CDR2 YENEEA. The CDR3 runs 13 residues.

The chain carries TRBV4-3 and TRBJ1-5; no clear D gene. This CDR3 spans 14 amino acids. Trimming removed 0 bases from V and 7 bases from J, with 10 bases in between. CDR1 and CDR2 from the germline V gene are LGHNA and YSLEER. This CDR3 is CASSQDGGEQPQHF. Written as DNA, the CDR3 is TGCGCCAGCAGCCAAGATGGCGGGGAACAGCCCCAGCATTTT.

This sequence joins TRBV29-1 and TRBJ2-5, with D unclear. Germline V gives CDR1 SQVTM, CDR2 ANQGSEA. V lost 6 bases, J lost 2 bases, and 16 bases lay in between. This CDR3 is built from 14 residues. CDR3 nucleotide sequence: TGCAGCGTGGACCTTTTCACCTTACAAGAGACCCAGTACTTC. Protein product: CSVDLFTLQETQYF.

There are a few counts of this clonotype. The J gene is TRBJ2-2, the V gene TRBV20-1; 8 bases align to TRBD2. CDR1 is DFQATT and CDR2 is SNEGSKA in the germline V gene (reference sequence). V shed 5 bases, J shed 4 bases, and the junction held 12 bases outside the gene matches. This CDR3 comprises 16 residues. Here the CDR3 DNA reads TGCAGTGCTGCGGCCAGCGGGAGCCTTTTCACCGGGGAGCTGTTTTTT. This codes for CSAAASGSLFTGELFF.

This CDR3 is CSVVRLAGDTGELFF. CDR3 bases: TGCAGCGTTGTGCGGCTAGCGGGTGATACCGGGGAGCTGTTTTTT. The J gene is TRBJ2-2, the V gene TRBV29-1, with 8 bases identical to TRBD2. Germline assignment: CDR1 SQVTM and CDR2 ANQGSEA. CDR3 length: 15 residues. V trimming: 4 bases; J trimming: 5 bases; junction bases outside the gene matches: 9.

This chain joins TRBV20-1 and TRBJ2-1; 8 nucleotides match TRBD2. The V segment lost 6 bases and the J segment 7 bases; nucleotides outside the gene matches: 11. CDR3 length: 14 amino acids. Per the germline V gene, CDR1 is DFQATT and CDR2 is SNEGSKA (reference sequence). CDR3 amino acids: CSALTAGGANEQFF. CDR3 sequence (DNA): TGCAGTGCCCTAACGGCGGGAGGCGCGAATGAGCAGTTCTTC.

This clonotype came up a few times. DNA of the CDR3: TGTGCCTGGAACACGGGGGAGACCCAGTACTTC. This translates into CAWNTGETQYF. This chain connects TRBV30 to TRBJ2-5, with a weak D call TRBD2 (5 bases). Looked up from germline, CDR1 is GTSNPN and CDR2 is SVGIG (reference sequence). The CDR3 length is 11 residues. Trimming removed 4 bases from V and 5 bases from J, with 8 bases in between. Full variable domain (rest looked up from reference TRBV30 and TRBJ2-5): SQTIHQWPATLVQPVGSPLSLECTVEGTSNPNLYWYRQAAGRGLQLLFYSVGIGQISSEVPQNLSASRPQDRQFILSSKKLLLSDSGFYLCAWNTGETQYFGPGTRLLVL.

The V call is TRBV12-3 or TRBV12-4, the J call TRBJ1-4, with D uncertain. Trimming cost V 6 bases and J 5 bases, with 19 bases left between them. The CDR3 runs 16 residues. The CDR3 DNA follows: TGTGCCAGCAGACCATACATCGGACGCCGGAATGAAAAACTGTTTTTT. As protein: CASRPYIGRRNEKLFF.

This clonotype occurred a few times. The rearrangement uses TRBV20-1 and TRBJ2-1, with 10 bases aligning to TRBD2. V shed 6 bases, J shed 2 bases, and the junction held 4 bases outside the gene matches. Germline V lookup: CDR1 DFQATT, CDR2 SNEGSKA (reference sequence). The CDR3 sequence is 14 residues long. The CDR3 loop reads CSAIAGGPYNEQFF. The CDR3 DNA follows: TGCAGTGCCATAGCGGGAGGACCCTACAATGAGCAGTTCTTC.

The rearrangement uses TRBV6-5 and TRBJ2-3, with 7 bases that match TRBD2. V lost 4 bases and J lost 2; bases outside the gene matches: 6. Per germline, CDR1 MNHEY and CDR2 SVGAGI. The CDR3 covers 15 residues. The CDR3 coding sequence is TGTGCCAGCAGTTCCGGGGGGACTTACACAGATACGCAGTATTTT. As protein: CASSSGGTYTDTQYF.

CDR3 DNA: TGTGCCAGCACATATAGCAATCAGCCCCAGCATTTT. It encodes CASTYSNQPQHF. The chain is built from TRBV12-3 or TRBV12-4 and TRBJ1-5, with D hard to call. The CDR3 is 12 amino acids. Trimming took 7 bases from V and 0 from J, leaving 4 bases between them.

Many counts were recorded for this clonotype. CDR3 coding DNA: TGTGCCATCATGAGGGAGACGAACACCGGGGAGCTGTTTTTT. Its translation is CAIMRETNTGELFF. J is TRBJ2-2 and V is TRBV10-3, with a possible D match to TRBD2 (5 bases). The CDR3 contains 14 residues. Germline V CDR1 and CDR2: ENHRY, SYGVKD. Trimming took 7 bases from V and 0 from J, leaving 9 bases between them.

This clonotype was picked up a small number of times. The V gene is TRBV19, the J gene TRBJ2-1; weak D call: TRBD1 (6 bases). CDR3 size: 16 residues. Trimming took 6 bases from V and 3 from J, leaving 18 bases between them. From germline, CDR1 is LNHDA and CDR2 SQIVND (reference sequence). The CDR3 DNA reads TGTGCCAGTAGCACGCCGAGGGGGATAGGCTACAATGAGCAGTTCTTC. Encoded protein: CASSTPRGIGYNEQFF. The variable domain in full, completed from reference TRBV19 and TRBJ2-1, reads DGGITQSPKYLFRKEGQNVTLSCEQNLNHDAMYWYRQDPGQGLRLIYYSQIVNDFQKGDIAEGYSVSREKKESFPLTVTSAQKNPTAFYLCASSTPRGIGYNEQFFGPGTRLTVL.